Given below is one TCR beta chain in context. Its antigen remains unknown. TCRdb keeps only in-frame clones here, not all; method: immunoSEQ multiplex PCR. This sample comprises approximately 24,000 clones, none seen once only. The sample belongs to a study of T cells after posttransplantation cyclophosphamide. Study observations and caveats: Tissue-infiltrating T cells from skin or gut overlapped little with blood T cells.

On the day of bone marrow donation, the related graft donor provided peripheral blood. Germline V gene sequence: CDR1 SSHAT, CDR2 FNYEAQ (reference sequence). The CDR3 is 13 amino acids. Trimming at V came to 4 bases and at J to 5 bases, leaving 2 bases not matched to a gene. This TCR came from a woman aged 55 to 70 in good health, CMV-negative, and a related stem cell transplant donor. The specimen sequenced was PBMCs. The rearrangement uses TRBV7-7 and TRBJ2-3; TRBD2 matches at 8 bases. The CDR3 nucleotides read TGTGCCAGCAGCTCCGGGGGGGAAGATACGCAGTATTTT. The encoded protein is CASSSGGEDTQYF.